The next 27 T cell receptor beta chains were all read from a single sample in a study of identical twins (dated by TCRdb to the mid-2010s). Libraries came from 5' RACE. Data came from an Illumina HiSeq 2000. TCRdb took the public reads, trimmed them with fastp at Q25, ran MiXCR for clone calling and kept in-frame beta chains. Every CDR3 protein is listed once, alongside the most common genes and DNA of its rows. The sample table holds over 600,000 distinct CDR3 sequences, of which 20% to 25% were seen once. The ten most abundant clones make up about 4.3% of the sample. The sample also formed part of further work on T cells expressing NK-cell markers.

The sequencing sample was made of PBMCs. These receptors were collected from a woman aged 18-29 years in good health.

This sequence joins TRBV12-3 or TRBV12-4 and TRBJ1-5; D perhaps matches TRBD1 (5 bases). The CDR3 is 14 residues long. Trimming removed 3 bases from V and 4 bases from J, with 10 bases in between. This CDR3 reads CASSFYQGNQPQHF. Here the CDR3 DNA reads TGTGCCAGCAGTTTCTATCAGGGAAATCAGCCCCAGCATTTT.

This clonotype was detected ten times or more. The genes are TRBV12-3 or TRBV12-4 and TRBJ1-6; D is possibly TRBD1 (5 bases). CDR3 length equals 12 residues. Trimming took 2 bases from V and 10 from J, leaving 6 bases between them. CDR3 sequence reads: CASSLWGSPLHF. CDR3 nucleotides: TGTGCCAGCAGTTTATGGGGGTCACCCCTCCACTTT.

In its sample, this clonotype was seen a few times. The chain joins TRBV5-5 to TRBJ2-1; D uncertain. The CDR3 spans 14 residues. Trimming removed 0 bases at V and 7 bases at J, with 11 bases between. CDR1 is SGHKS and CDR2 is YYEKEE in the germline V gene (reference sequence). Here the CDR3 DNA reads TGTGCCAGCAGCTTGGTTTCCCTTTCAAATGAGCAGTTCTTC. Protein sequence: CASSLVSLSNEQFF.

The V call is TRBV15, the J call TRBJ2-1, with D perhaps TRBD1 (5 bases). Deletions cut 8 bases from V and 7 bases from J, with 18 bases between. The V gene's germline CDR1 is LNHNV and CDR2 YYDKDF (reference sequence). The CDR3 is 14 residues long. This CDR3 reads CATFRVGSVNEQFF. The CDR3 region has the DNA TGTGCCACCTTCAGGGTCGGTTCGGTGAATGAGCAGTTCTTC.

The rearrangement links TRBV6-1 to TRBJ1-2, with 8 nucleotides matching TRBD1. J was trimmed by 4 bases and V by 5 bases; bases with no gene match: 3. Germline values: CDR1 MNHNS, CDR2 SASEGT. The CDR3 sequence is 13 residues long. This CDR3 is CASSRGQAYGYTF. The CDR3 DNA reads as TGTGCCAGCAGTAGGGGACAGGCCTATGGCTACACCTTC.

V gene TRBV4-2 combines with J gene TRBJ2-1, with D possibly TRBD1 on 6 matching bases. CDR1 and CDR2 from the germline V gene are LGHNA and YNFKEQ. This CDR3 comprises 17 residues. Trimming took off 2 bases at V and 5 bases at J, with 19 bases between the two ends. The CDR3 region is CASSQRPSGQRDNEQFF. As DNA, the CDR3 is TGTGCCAGCAGCCAAAGACCCTCCGGACAGAGAGACAATGAGCAGTTCTTC.

The genes are TRBV5-6 and TRBJ2-5, with 8 bases aligning to TRBD2. This CDR3 contains 16 residues. CDR1 and CDR2 from the germline V gene are SGHDT and YYEEEE. V shed 5 bases and J 1 base; nucleotides not matched to a gene: 10. The CDR3, as DNA: TGTGCCAGCAGGGCAGCCGGGAGGGGCCCCCAAGAGACCCAGTACTTC. Protein: CASRAAGRGPQETQYF.

The chain employs TRBV9 and TRBJ2-1; D remains ambiguous. The CDR3 runs to 11 residues. Germline V gene data show CDR1 as SGDLS and CDR2 as YYNGEE. V gave up 3 bases and J gave up 10 bases, with 8 bases separating them. Written as DNA, the CDR3 is TGTGCCAGCAGCGCTCGGACCGAGCAGTTCTTC. Residues: CASSARTEQFF.

Ten or more counts support this clonotype. The chain recombines TRBV3-1 with TRBJ2-1, with 7 bases lining up with TRBD2. The CDR3 loop spans 15 amino acids. The V segment lost 4 bases and the J segment 1 base; nucleotides outside the gene matches: 4. CDR1 is LGHDT, CDR2 YNNKEL, per germline (reference sequence). This CDR3 is CASSRSGRSYNEQFF. The CDR3 DNA follows: TGTGCCAGCAGCCGTAGCGGGCGTTCCTACAATGAGCAGTTCTTC.

The chain carries TRBV5-1 and TRBJ1-3; no clear D. Germline V gene data show CDR1 as SGHRS and CDR2 as YFSETQ. The CDR3 is made up of 13 amino acids. V gave up 4 bases and J gave up 9 bases, with 14 bases separating them. CDR3: CASSPLAPPTIYF. For the CDR3, the DNA is TGCGCCAGCAGCCCGTTGGCGCCCCCCACCATATATTTT. Supplemented by reference TRBV5-1 and TRBJ1-3, the full variable domain reads KAGVTQTPRYLIKTRGQQVTLSCSPISGHRSVSWYQQTPGQGLQFLFEYFSETQRNKGNFPGRFSGRQFSNSRSEMNVSTLELGDSALYLCASSPLAPPTIYFGEGSWLTVV.

This clonotype has only a few counts. A junction boundary mismatches the germline segment, possibly from a read error. The chain couples TRBV7-7 to TRBJ2-2; D is undetermined. The CDR3 length is 17 residues. Germline CDR1 reads SSHAT; CDR2 reads FNYEAQ (reference sequence). DNA of the CDR3: TGTGCTAGCAGCAAAAACGGGCAGCCGGGTAACACCGGGGAGCTGTTTTTT. Translation: CASSKNGQPGNTGELFF.

This clonotype was seen more than once but under ten times. The rearrangement joins TRBV20-1 to TRBJ2-3, with TRBD2 matching over 8 bases. CDR3 length equals 14 residues. The germline V gene has CDR1 DFQATT and CDR2 SNEGSKA (reference sequence). With 3 bases clipped from V and 6 bases from J, the junction kept 8 bases outside the gene matches. CDR3 amino acids: CSARSGLVRDTQYF. The CDR3 coding sequence is TGCAGTGCTAGGTCGGGACTAGTTCGGGATACGCAGTATTTT.

The chain is built from TRBV5-8 and TRBJ1-5; D is uncertain. Germline V gene sequence: CDR1 SGHTS, CDR2 YDEGEE. V was trimmed by 4 bases and J by 4 bases, leaving 6 bases between them. The CDR3 runs to 12 residues. The CDR3 loop reads CASSVTNQPQHF. The CDR3 bases are TGTGCCAGCAGCGTTACAAATCAGCCCCAGCATTTT.

The chain carries TRBV20-1 and TRBJ2-5; possibly TRBD1 or TRBD2 for D (5 bases each). The V gene's germline CDR1 is DFQATT and CDR2 SNEGSKA (reference sequence). This CDR3 has 13 residues. The ends were cut back, 5 bases at V and 2 bases at J, with 12 bases in the middle. The CDR3 reads CSAFQRTQETQYF. The CDR3 coding sequence is TGCAGTGCTTTCCAGCGGACACAAGAGACCCAGTACTTC.

This clonotype is a singleton in its sample. The rearrangement links TRBV6-1 to TRBJ1-1; D gene uncertain. The CDR3 runs to 14 residues. CDR1 is MNHNS, CDR2 SASEGT, per germline. Deletions cut 6 bases from V and 1 base from J, with 12 bases between. CDR3 bases: TGTGCCAGCAGCGGGGTCGCCCGGAACACTGAAGCTTTCTTT. The encoded protein is CASSGVARNTEAFF.

This sequence joins TRBV3-1 and TRBJ2-4, with D perhaps matching TRBD2 (5 bases). The CDR3 spans 16 residues. The V gene lost 0 bases and the J gene lost 0 bases, with 9 bases spanning the gap. Germline V gene lookup returns CDR1 LGHDT and CDR2 YNNKEL (reference sequence). The CDR3 bases are TGTGCCAGCAGCCAAGATACCGGGGTAGCCAAAAACATTCAGTACTTC. Protein sequence: CASSQDTGVAKNIQYF.

The chain is built from TRBV5-1 and TRBJ2-5; TRBD1 matches at 7 bases. Germline CDR1 reads SGHRS; CDR2 reads YFSETQ. The CDR3 is 15 amino acids. Germline trimming cut 4 bases from V and 1 base from J; bases unmatched to any gene: 7. CDR3 residues: CASSPGQPTQETQYF. DNA for the CDR3: TGCGCCAGCAGCCCGGGACAGCCAACCCAAGAGACCCAGTACTTC.

The V gene is TRBV6-1, the J gene TRBJ2-7; 7 bases align to TRBD1. The CDR3 covers 14 residues. CDR1 and CDR2 (germline): MNHNS, SASEGT. V shed 4 bases, J shed 0 bases, and the junction held 3 bases outside the gene matches. The CDR3: CASSGGTASYEQYF. The CDR3 nucleotides read TGTGCCAGCAGTGGAGGGACAGCCTCCTACGAGCAGTACTTC.

The rearrangement joins TRBV7-6 to TRBJ2-1; possibly TRBD1 or TRBD2 for D (5 bases each). CDR3 length equals 14 residues. Germline CDR1 and CDR2: SGHVS and FNYEAQ. V was clipped by 5 bases and J by 4 bases, with 12 bases between them. Here the CDR3 reads CASSGRDQYNEQFF. The DNA of the CDR3 is TGTGCCAGCAGCGGACGGGACCAGTACAATGAGCAGTTCTTC.

This clonotype has a handful of counts. V usage is TRBV5-1 and J usage is TRBJ1-6; maybe TRBD1 (5 bases). The CDR3 is 14 residues long. V was shortened by 1 base and J by 7 bases, with 9 bases between the two germline ends. The germline CDR1 and CDR2 sequences are SGHRS and YFSETQ. The DNA of the CDR3 is TGCGCCAGCAGCTTGAGACAGTTAAATTCACCCCTCCACTTT. Amino acid sequence: CASSLRQLNSPLHF. Combining the CDR3 with reference TRBV5-1 and TRBJ1-6 gives the whole variable domain KAGVTQTPRYLIKTRGQQVTLSCSPISGHRSVSWYQQTPGQGLQFLFEYFSETQRNKGNFPGRFSGRQFSNSRSEMNVSTLELGDSALYLCASSLRQLNSPLHFGNGTRLTVT.

The J gene is TRBJ2-3, the V gene TRBV12-3 or TRBV12-4; D possibly matches TRBD1 or TRBD2 (5 bases each). The CDR3 is 17 residues long. Trimming pared 4 bases from V and 2 bases from J, leaving 19 bases between. CDR3 coding DNA: TGTGCCAGCAGTTCGGACAAGACTACCGAGAACACAGATACGCAGTATTTT. Its protein product is CASSSDKTTENTDTQYF.

The sample holds a few counts of this clonotype. The V call is TRBV5-1, the J call TRBJ2-5; D might be TRBD2 (6 bases). CDR3 length: 13 residues. V was clipped by 5 bases and J by 3 bases, with 11 bases between them. Germline-derived CDR1 and CDR2 are SGHRS and YFSETQ. CDR3 coding DNA: TGCGCCAGCAGGGGGACTCAGAAAGAGACCCAGTACTTC. As protein: CASRGTQKETQYF.

The chain couples TRBV20-1 to TRBJ1-1; 9 nucleotides agree with TRBD1. V trimming: 2 bases; J trimming: 0 bases; junction bases outside the gene matches: 7. This CDR3 is built from 16 residues. Germline lookup yields CDR1 DFQATT and CDR2 SNEGSKA (reference sequence). In nucleotides, the CDR3 is TGCAGTGCTAGAACAGGGGGCTACGAGGTGAACACTGAAGCTTTCTTT. This codes for CSARTGGYEVNTEAFF.

The chain uses TRBV12-3 or TRBV12-4 and TRBJ2-1, with D unresolved. V dropped 8 bases and J dropped 0 bases, with 14 bases sitting between them. The CDR3 sequence is 15 residues long. The CDR3 nucleotides read TGTGCCAGCGCTTCAAGAATCAGCTCCTACAATGAGCAGTTCTTC. Amino acids: CASASRISSYNEQFF.

This clonotype was detected a few times. The V call is TRBV28, the J call TRBJ2-7; 7 positions agree with TRBD1. Germline loops: CDR1 MDHEN, CDR2 SYDVKM. This CDR3 contains 14 residues. J was trimmed by 1 base and V by 7 bases; bases with no gene match: 7. The CDR3 DNA sequence: TGTGCCAGCACCCAAGGGGGCCGTTCCTACGAGCAGTACTTC. Protein product: CASTQGGRSYEQYF.

The chain carries TRBV6-2 or TRBV6-3 and TRBJ2-7, with a tentative D call TRBD1 (5 bases). Germline V gives CDR1 MNHEY, CDR2 SVGEGT. V was shortened by 5 bases and J by 7 bases, with 21 bases between the two germline ends. The CDR3 contains 15 residues. The CDR3 nucleotides read TGTGCCAGCAGTAACAACAGGTCCCCGATGGGAGAGCAGTACTTC. Amino acid sequence: CASSNNRSPMGEQYF.

This clonotype showed up just a few times. The rearrangement links TRBV15 to TRBJ2-1; maybe TRBD2 (5 bases). Trimming stripped 9 bases from V and 0 bases from J, with 15 bases between. CDR1 and CDR2 (germline): LNHNV, YYDKDF (reference sequence). The CDR3 is 15 residues long. The CDR3 DNA sequence: TGTGCCACAACAAGGACTGGCAGCTCCTACAATGAGCAGTTCTTC. It codes for CATTRTGSSYNEQFF.